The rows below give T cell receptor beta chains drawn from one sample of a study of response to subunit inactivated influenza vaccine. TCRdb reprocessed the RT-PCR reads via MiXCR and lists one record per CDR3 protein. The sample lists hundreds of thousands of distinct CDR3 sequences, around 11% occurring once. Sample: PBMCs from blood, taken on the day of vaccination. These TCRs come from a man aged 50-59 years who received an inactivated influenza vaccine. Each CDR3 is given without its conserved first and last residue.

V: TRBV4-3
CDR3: ASQEDYTDTQY

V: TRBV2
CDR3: ASSVVMNNEQF

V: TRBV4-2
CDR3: ASSPDTHNEQF

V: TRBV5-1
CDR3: ASSLGTFGPGELF

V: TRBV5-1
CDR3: ASSLAGTSVDTQY

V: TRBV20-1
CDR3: SARDEWGTRSSYNEQF

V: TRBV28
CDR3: ASSLFVRESYNEQF

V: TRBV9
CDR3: ASSVGMRGGLSTDTQY

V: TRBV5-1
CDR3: ASSSGTVRTMVTEAF

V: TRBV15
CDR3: ATSREQGVYGYT

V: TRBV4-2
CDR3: ASSLLRGGLGTDTQY

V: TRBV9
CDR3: ASRPFGDLNTEAF

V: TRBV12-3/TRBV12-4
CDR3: ASGIHTDTQY

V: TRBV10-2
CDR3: ASRLTGVNTEAF

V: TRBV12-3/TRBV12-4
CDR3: ASSRTGLVTDTQY

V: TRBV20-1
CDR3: SAAKEGTQY

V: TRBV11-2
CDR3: ASSSTGSTEAF

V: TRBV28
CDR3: ASSLRVGDGESSYEQY

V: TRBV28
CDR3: ASGPGGSPYEQY

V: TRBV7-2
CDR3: ASSLARTGRRNTGELF

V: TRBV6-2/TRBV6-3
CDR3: ASSYGGQTYEQY